One and the same sample provided the 30 T cell receptor beta chains below, sequenced in a study of blood T cell repertoires in COVID-19. Method: immunoSEQ multiplex PCR; TCRdb's copy keeps in-frame clones and lacks some. The sample carries 350,000 to 400,000 clones, approximately 90% recorded once. The specimen was PBMCs or T cells enriched from blood (not recorded which). The receptors shown here come from a woman between 35 and 50 years old who had been exposed to COVID-19.

This chain links TRBV9 with TRBJ2-1, with 10 bases that match TRBD2. Germline lookup yields CDR1 SGDLS and CDR2 YYNGEE. The CDR3 has 15 amino acids. V trimming: 5 bases; J trimming: 2 bases; junction bases outside the gene matches: 4. The DNA of the CDR3 is TGTGCCAGCAGTCGGACTAGCGGAACCTACAATGAGCAGTTCTTC. Protein product: CASSRTSGTYNEQFF. Looking up the rest from reference TRBV9 and TRBJ2-1 gives the full variable domain: DSGVTQTPKHLITATGQRVTLRCSPRSGDLSVYWYQQSLDQGLQFLIQYYNGEERAKGNILERFSAQQFPDLHSELNLSSLELGDSALYFCASSRTSGTYNEQFFGPGTRLTVL.

Many counts were recorded for this clone. This sequence joins TRBV2 and TRBJ1-1; D perhaps matches TRBD1 (6 bases). CDR1 SNHLY and CDR2 FYNNEI come from the germline V gene. The CDR3 consists of 17 residues. Trimming left V 5 bases short and J 2 bases short, with 21 bases between. CDR3 coding DNA: TGTGCCAGCAGTCTCACCGTCGGGCAGGGGATAAACACTGAAGCTTTCTTT. Residues: CASSLTVGQGINTEAFF.

The V call is TRBV14, the J call TRBJ2-1; maybe TRBD1 (5 bases). V was trimmed by 4 bases and J by 2 bases, leaving 12 bases between them. CDR1 is SGHDN, CDR2 FVKESK, per germline. The CDR3 spans 15 residues. In nucleotides, the CDR3 is TGTGCCAGCAGCCCCTGGACAAACACCTACAATGAGCAGTTCTTC. Its protein is CASSPWTNTYNEQFF.

The rearrangement uses TRBV27 and TRBJ1-4, with 9 bases that match TRBD1. J gave up 3 bases and V 4 bases, and 3 bases lay outside the gene matches. This CDR3 contains 15 residues. Germline CDR1 and CDR2: MNHEY and SMNVEV (reference sequence). The CDR3 loop is CASSYRQGANEKLFF. CDR3 in DNA: TGTGCCAGCAGTTACCGACAGGGGGCTAATGAAAAACTGTTTTTT.

V gene TRBV19 combines with J gene TRBJ2-7; 15 nucleotides align to TRBD2. The ends lost 3 bases at V and 0 bases at J; junction bases unmatched: 6. Looked up from germline, CDR1 is LNHDA and CDR2 is SQIVND (reference sequence). The CDR3 contains 18 residues. The DNA of the CDR3 is TGTGCCAGTAGTATCCCCGGGACTAGCGGGAGGAGCTCCTACGAGCAGTACTTC. It specifies CASSIPGTSGRSSYEQYF.

J is TRBJ1-4 and V is TRBV18, with 7 bases matching TRBD1. CDR1 is KGHSH and CDR2 is LQKENI in the germline V gene. The J segment lost 6 bases and the V segment lost 5 bases, leaving 9 bases of the junction unmatched. CDR3 length equals 15 residues. The DNA of the CDR3 is TGTGCCAGCTCATCACAGGGGAGGATTGATGAAAAACTGTTTTTT. Translated, it gives CASSSQGRIDEKLFF.

This rearrangement joins TRBV13 to TRBJ1-6; 9 bases agree with TRBD1. Unmatched junction bases numbered 6, after V lost 6 bases and J lost 3 bases. The CDR3 has 16 amino acids. The germline V gene has CDR1 PRHDT and CDR2 FYEKMQ (reference sequence). The CDR3 DNA sequence: TGTGCCAGCAGATCCATGGACAGGGGCTATAATTCACCCCTCCACTTT. Its translation is CASRSMDRGYNSPLHF.

This clone has a single count. V usage is TRBV27 and J usage is TRBJ1-2; TRBD1 agrees at 10 bases. The trim removed 6 bases at V and 4 bases at J, leaving 8 bases unmatched. Germline V gene sequence: CDR1 MNHEY, CDR2 SMNVEV (reference sequence). CDR3 length equals 15 residues. CDR3 in amino acids: CASRRQGAGGYGYTF. The CDR3 DNA reads as TGTGCCAGCAGGAGACAGGGGGCTGGTGGCTATGGCTACACCTTC.

The rearrangement joins TRBV3-1 (or the pseudogene TRBV3-2) to TRBJ2-7; TRBD2 might be the D (7 bases). The CDR3 is 12 amino acids. From germline, CDR1 is LGHDT and CDR2 YNNKEL (reference sequence). V was trimmed by 6 bases and J by 6 bases, leaving 12 bases between them. The CDR3 region is CASRGGQGEQYF. CDR3 DNA sequence: TGTGCCAGCAGGGGGGGGCAGGGCGAGCAGTACTTC.

The genes are TRBV3-1 (or the pseudogene TRBV3-2) and TRBJ1-2, with 11 nucleotides matching TRBD1. The CDR3 contains 15 residues. Germline V gives CDR1 LGHDT, CDR2 YNNKEL (reference sequence). Losses at the gene ends were 4 bases for V and 4 bases for J; bases not matched to a gene: 5. Here the CDR3 DNA reads TGTGCCAGCAGCCGAGGGACAGGGGGTTCCTATGGCTACACCTTC. Translated: CASSRGTGGSYGYTF.

This sequence joins TRBV5-1 and TRBJ1-1, with no clear D. The V and J ends lost 0 bases and 4 bases respectively, with 16 bases between them. The germline CDR1 and CDR2 sequences are SGHRS and YFSETQ. The CDR3 is 16 amino acids. The DNA for the CDR3 is TGCGCCAGCAGCTTGGATGCAGGTGGTCCATCCACTGAAGCTTTCTTT. Encoded protein: CASSLDAGGPSTEAFF.

This chain connects TRBV7-2 to TRBJ2-1; a weak D match, TRBD1 (5 bases). The V gene's germline CDR1 is SGHTA and CDR2 FQGNSA. Trimming stripped 7 bases from V and 8 bases from J, with 18 bases between. This CDR3 region has 14 residues. CDR3 protein: CASNSRSGLDEQFF. In nucleotides, the CDR3 is TGTGCCAGCAATAGTCGGTCAGGGCTCGATGAGCAGTTCTTC.

The CDR3 sequence: CASSLAQPRAGGRDEEQFF. The CDR3 nucleotides are TGCGCCAGCAGCTTGGCCCAGCCCAGAGCGGGAGGGCGGGATGAGGAGCAGTTCTTC. V and J are TRBV5-1 and TRBJ2-1; 10 bases agree with TRBD2. Germline assignment: CDR1 SGHRS and CDR2 YFSETQ. Trimming removed 0 bases from V and 10 bases from J; junction bases left unmatched: 19. There are 19 residues in the CDR3.

The chain recombines TRBV15 with TRBJ1-5; D not resolved. The CDR3 covers 16 residues. Germline loops: CDR1 LNHNV, CDR2 YYDKDF (reference sequence). Trimming stripped 0 bases from V and 0 bases from J, with 9 bases between. The CDR3 coding sequence is TGTGCCACCAGCAGAGATCGAGCCTATAGCAATCAGCCCCAGCATTTT. Protein: CATSRDRAYSNQPQHF. Drawing the rest from reference TRBV15 and TRBJ1-5, the complete variable domain is DAMVIQNPRYQVTQFGKPVTLSCSQTLNHNVMYWYQQKSSQAPKLLFHYYDKDFNNEADTPDNFQSRRPNTSFCFLDIRSPGLGDTAMYLCATSRDRAYSNQPQHFGDGTRLSIL.

The genes are TRBV10-2 and TRBJ1-2, with TRBD1 as a possible D gene (5 bases). Trimming took 4 bases from V and 8 from J, leaving 11 bases between them. Looked up from germline, CDR1 is WSHSY and CDR2 is SAAADI. The CDR3 runs 12 residues. The DNA of the CDR3 is TGCGCCAGCAGTGGGGGGGGTGAGGGCTACACCTTC. It translates to CASSGGGEGYTF.

The genes are TRBV5-1 and TRBJ2-7; D is undetermined. The germline V gene encodes CDR1 SGHRS and CDR2 YFSETQ. The CDR3 is 16 residues long. V was pared by 0 bases and J by 0 bases, with 13 bases between. CDR3 sequence: CASSLGTVPASYEQYF. The CDR3 coding sequence is TGCGCCAGCAGCTTGGGAACAGTACCAGCCTCCTACGAGCAGTACTTC.

The rearrangement links TRBV15 to TRBJ1-6; 7 nucleotides agree with TRBD1. With 0 bases clipped from V and 7 bases from J, the junction kept 0 bases outside the gene matches. The V gene's germline CDR1 is LNHNV and CDR2 YYDKDF (reference sequence). CDR3 size: 14 residues. CDR3 nucleotides: TGTGCCACCAGCAGAGAGGGACAGAATTCACCCCTCCACTTT. Translated, it gives CATSREGQNSPLHF.

The V and J genes are TRBV18 and TRBJ1-5, with 7 bases aligning to TRBD1. Germline-derived CDR1 and CDR2 are KGHSH and LQKENI. The CDR3 consists of 14 residues. V lost 2 bases and J lost 5; bases outside the gene matches: 3. The CDR3 loop is CASSPSQGDQPQHF. CDR3 DNA: TGTGCCAGCTCACCATCCCAGGGGGATCAGCCCCAGCATTTT.

Of note for this clone: This sample includes further DNA sequences coding for the same CDR3. The genes are TRBV7-2 and TRBJ1-1; 10 nucleotides line up with TRBD1. Germline values: CDR1 SGHTA, CDR2 FQGNSA. The junction had 1 base not matched to a gene; V was cut back by 5 bases and J by 1 base. CDR3 length: 14 amino acids. CDR3 amino acids: CASSRDRGNTEAFF. In DNA form, the CDR3 reads TGTGCCAGCAGCCGGGACAGGGGGAACACTGAAGCTTTCTTT.

The chain uses TRBV11-3 and TRBJ2-1, with a weak D call TRBD2 (7 bases). Germline CDR1 and CDR2: SGHNT and YENEEA. V gave up 1 base and J gave up 3 bases, with 10 bases separating them. CDR3 size: 15 residues. The CDR3, as DNA: TGTGCCAGCAGCTTAGGGGGGGGCGGCTACAATGAGCAGTTCTTC. It is translated as CASSLGGGGYNEQFF.

This chain links TRBV10-2 with TRBJ1-1, with 9 nucleotides matching TRBD1. V trimming: 4 bases; J trimming: 6 bases; junction bases outside the gene matches: 6. From germline, CDR1 is WSHSY and CDR2 SAAADI. CDR3 length: 14 amino acids. The CDR3 DNA sequence: TGCGCCAGCAGTGGGGACAGGGCCACATCTGAAGCTTTCTTT. Translated: CASSGDRATSEAFF.

The genes are TRBV9 and TRBJ2-7; 10 bases map to TRBD1. Germline assignment: CDR1 SGDLS and CDR2 YYNGEE. V gave up 4 bases and J gave up 4 bases; unmatched junction bases: 8. The length of the CDR3 is 15 residues. Here the CDR3 reads CASSLATGGWYEQYF. The CDR3 region has the DNA TGTGCCAGCAGCCTCGCGACAGGGGGCTGGTACGAGCAGTACTTC.

The chain couples TRBV5-4 to TRBJ2-1; a weak D match, TRBD2 (6 bases). The CDR3 runs to 13 residues. The V end was cut by 3 bases, the J end by 7 bases, with 11 bases between. The germline V gene encodes CDR1 SGHNT and CDR2 YYREEE (reference sequence). The chain's CDR3 is CASSSGTANEQFF. In DNA form, the CDR3 reads TGTGCCAGCAGCTCCGGGACTGCAAATGAGCAGTTCTTC.

The V call is TRBV3-1 (or the pseudogene TRBV3-2), the J call TRBJ2-3; TRBD2 matches at 11 bases. Germline loops: CDR1 LGHDT, CDR2 YNNKEL (reference sequence). J lost 2 bases, V lost 4 bases, and 14 bases had no gene match. The CDR3 is 19 amino acids. The CDR3 reads CASSPRLPASGGITDTQYF. As DNA, the CDR3 is TGTGCCAGCAGCCCCCGGCTCCCGGCTAGCGGGGGGATCACAGATACGCAGTATTTT.

The V gene is TRBV6-5, the J gene TRBJ1-2; tentatively, D is TRBD1 (5 bases). This CDR3 has 13 residues. Trimming removed 7 bases at V and 4 bases at J, with 13 bases between. The germline V gene has CDR1 MNHEY and CDR2 SVGAGI. The CDR3 spells CASTMDTFYGYTF. CDR3 DNA: TGTGCCAGCACCATGGACACCTTCTATGGCTACACCTTC.

This rearrangement joins TRBV6-5 to TRBJ2-7, with D possibly matching TRBD1 (6 bases). CDR3 length: 14 amino acids. The ends were cut back, 4 bases at V and 12 bases at J, with 22 bases in the middle. Germline V gives CDR1 MNHEY, CDR2 SVGAGI. The CDR3 protein is CASSSTPGQTPTYF. The CDR3 DNA follows: TGTGCCAGCAGTTCTACGCCTGGACAGACCCCCACGTACTTC.

The V gene is TRBV4-1, the J gene TRBJ2-2, with 8 bases lining up with TRBD2. Germline values: CDR1 MGHRA, CDR2 YSYEKL. With V trimmed by 1 base and J by 2 bases, 3 bases remained unmatched. This CDR3 is 16 amino acids long. CDR3 DNA: TGCGCCAGCAGCCAAGGGACTAGCAGAAACACCGGGGAGCTGTTTTTT. It translates to CASSQGTSRNTGELFF.

This CDR3 reads CASSSQAGRSYGYTF. The CDR3 DNA reads TGTGCCAGCAGCTCCCAAGCGGGACGGTCTTATGGCTACACCTTC. The chain combines TRBV5-6 with TRBJ1-2, with a possible D match to TRBD1 (5 bases). Germline CDR1 SGHDT, CDR2 YYEEEE. Trimming left V 3 bases short and J 5 bases short, with 17 bases between. The CDR3 runs 15 residues.

This clone was seen more than once but under ten times. The chain links TRBV7-9 to TRBJ1-2, with D unresolved. Per the germline V gene, CDR1 is SEHNR and CDR2 is FQNEAQ (reference sequence). The CDR3 is 15 amino acids. The ends were cut back, 1 base at V and 8 bases at J, with 17 bases in the middle. The CDR3 reads CASSLESRRSDGYTF. The CDR3 DNA reads TGTGCCAGCAGCTTAGAATCGCGCCGGAGCGACGGCTACACCTTC.

This rearrangement joins TRBV19 to TRBJ1-4; 9 bases are shared with TRBD1. Germline assignment: CDR1 LNHDA and CDR2 SQIVND (reference sequence). With V trimmed by 9 bases and J by 4 bases, 15 bases remained unmatched. CDR3 size: 17 residues. DNA for the CDR3: TGTGCCAGCCGAAAACCTACAGGGGGCTGGGGTAATGAAAAACTGTTTTTT. Residues: CASRKPTGGWGNEKLFF.